There are many counts of the clone carrying this T cell receptor beta chain. The antigen remains undetermined. This specimen belongs to a study of regulatory T cells in long-lasting Graves disease. Arm-PCR of CDR3 regions and iRepertoire HTBI primers were the basis on which TCR beta libraries were built. In TCRdb, the multiplex PCR reads were re-called with MiXCR into one record per CDR3 protein. The data contain approximately 300,000 distinct CDR3 sequences, 15% to 20% of them singletons. This CDR3 is 13 amino acids long. V was pared by 3 bases and J by 0 bases, with 2 bases of the junction left unmatched. CDR1 and CDR2 (germline): SQVTM, ANQGSEA. Time point: newly diagnosed GD, antithyroid drugs for less than 3 months. Researchers made the TCR library from RNA that was extracted from PBMCs. Regarding the study as a whole: Results may be inaccurate due to the small sample size. TRBV28 was favored in persistent disease, as were TRBJ1-2 and TRBJ2-5. Newly diagnosed patients shared 950 to 1,000 public clonotypes; persistent patients shared about 2,500. TCR diversity was lower in persistent Graves' patients than in newly diagnosed ones.

Here the sequenced sample was peripheral blood mononuclear cells (PBMCs), taken at new diagnosis, from a patient treated with antithyroid drugs. The receptor's source is a female donor with Graves disease. The gene calls are TRBV29-1 and TRBJ2-7, with TRBD2 identical over 7 bases. CDR3 bases: TGCAGCGTTGATAGCGGGCTCTCCTACGAGCAGTACTTC. It is translated as CSVDSGLSYEQYF.